The 9 T cell receptor beta chains in this list originate from one sample, sequenced in a study of post-analysis software for immune sequencing data. These receptors lack a known antigen. Unique molecular identifiers were present in the TCR beta cDNA libraries. One entry per CDR3 protein results from TCRdb running MiXCR on the PCR reads. Among about 680,000 distinct CDR3 sequences listed, 59% were seen once. Study-wide results and caveats: Controls had lower frequencies than patients of about five TRBV segments, which included TRBV5-6, TRBV5-1 and TRBV20-1.

The sequencing sample was made of blood. These receptor sequences come from a girl aged 2 to 9 with multiple sclerosis.

The V call is TRBV3-1, the J call TRBJ2-1, with TRBD2 identical over 11 bases. The DNA end is a closer match to TRBJ2-7, so the J assignment may be wrong. The V gene's germline CDR1 is LGHDT and CDR2 YNNKEL (reference sequence). The CDR3 is 21 amino acids. CDR3 sequence reads: CASSPVPRLAGTGSSYNEQYF. CDR3 bases: TGTGCCAGCAGCCCGGTACCCCGACTAGCGGGAACGGGGAGCTCCTACAATGAGCAGTACTTC.

The V gene is TRBV6-5, the J gene TRBJ1-1, with D possibly being TRBD1 (5 bases). The CDR3 totals 14 residues. The V and J ends lost 8 bases and 0 bases respectively, with 13 bases between them. Germline CDR1 and CDR2: MNHEY and SVGAGI. Written as DNA, the CDR3 is TGTGCCAGCCGAGAAACAGGAGTGAACACTGAAGCTTTCTTT. Its translation: CASRETGVNTEAFF.

This clonotype was recorded a few times. J is TRBJ2-5 and V is TRBV7-2, with 13 bases aligning to TRBD2. CDR1 and CDR2 from the germline V gene are SGHTA and FQGNSA. V gave up 1 base and J gave up 3 bases; unmatched junction bases: 8. The CDR3 consists of 18 residues. CDR3 bases: TGTGCCAGCAGCTTAGGGACTAGCGGGAGTAGAGGAGAAGAGACCCAGTACTTC. Its translation is CASSLGTSGSRGEETQYF.

This sequence joins TRBV20-1 and TRBJ2-1; TRBD2 aligns across 7 bases. The CDR3 is 13 amino acids. After removal of 4 bases from V and 2 bases from J, the junction contained 2 bases not matched to a gene. Germline CDR1 DFQATT, CDR2 SNEGSKA (reference sequence). The CDR3 is CSAKGLAYNEQFF. In DNA, the CDR3 is TGCAGTGCTAAAGGACTAGCCTACAATGAGCAGTTCTTC.

The chain carries TRBV2 and TRBJ2-7, with 10 bases identical to TRBD2. CDR1 and CDR2 from the germline V gene are SNHLY and FYNNEI. The CDR3 runs 15 residues. Trimming cost V 6 bases and J 3 bases; bases outside gene matches: 8. CDR3 amino acids: CASRAGLAQNYEQYF. CDR3 nucleotides: TGTGCCAGCAGGGCGGGACTAGCGCAAAACTACGAGCAGTACTTC.

This chain uses TRBV5-1 with TRBJ1-6, with a tentative D call TRBD1 (5 bases). Trimming removed 3 bases from V and 7 bases from J, with 8 bases in between. The CDR3 runs to 13 residues. In germline, CDR1 is SGHRS, CDR2 YFSETQ. The CDR3 DNA is TGCGCCAGCAGCTCCGGGGCCAATTCACCCCTCCACTTT. Its protein is CASSSGANSPLHF.

Only a few counts were recorded for this clonotype. This chain joins TRBV24-1 and TRBJ2-2; D unresolved. Trimming left V 6 bases short and J 1 base short, with 2 bases between. Germline CDR1 is KGHDR and CDR2 is SFDVKD. CDR3 size: 12 residues. CDR3 sequence reads: CATSLNTGELFF. The CDR3, as DNA: TGTGCCACCAGTTTGAACACCGGGGAGCTGTTTTTT.

Of note for this clonotype: The junction departs from germline at one end; a sequencing error may be responsible. This chain links TRBV20-1 with TRBJ2-1, with D possibly matching TRBD2 (6 bases). Germline CDR1 is DFQATT and CDR2 is SNEGSKA (reference sequence). The CDR3 spans 15 residues. In DNA, the CDR3 is TGCAGTGCTAGGGGGGACCGCGGAGGGTACAGTGAGCAGTTCTTC. Amino acid sequence: CSARGDRGGYSEQFF.

The V and J genes are TRBV11-2 and TRBJ2-1; TRBD1 matches 9 bases. This CDR3 region has 16 residues. Trimming took 7 bases from V and 8 from J; bases not matched to a gene: 15. Germline CDR1 and CDR2: SGHAT and FQNNGV. The CDR3 sequence: CASTLTGGKIVYEQFF. The CDR3 DNA is TGTGCCAGCACCCTGACAGGGGGAAAGATAGTCTATGAGCAGTTCTTC.